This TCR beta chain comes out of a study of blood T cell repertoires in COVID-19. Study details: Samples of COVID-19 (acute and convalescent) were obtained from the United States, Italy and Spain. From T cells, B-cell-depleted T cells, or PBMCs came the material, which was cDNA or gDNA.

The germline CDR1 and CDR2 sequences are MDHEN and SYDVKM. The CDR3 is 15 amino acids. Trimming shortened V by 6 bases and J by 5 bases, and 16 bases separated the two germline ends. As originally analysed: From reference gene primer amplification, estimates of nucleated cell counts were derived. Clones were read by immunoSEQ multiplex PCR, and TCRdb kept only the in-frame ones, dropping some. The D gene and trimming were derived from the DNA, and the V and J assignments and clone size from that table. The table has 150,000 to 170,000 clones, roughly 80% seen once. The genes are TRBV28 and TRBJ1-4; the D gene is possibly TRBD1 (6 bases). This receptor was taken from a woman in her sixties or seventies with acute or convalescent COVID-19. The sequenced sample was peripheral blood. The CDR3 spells CASSLGQILNEKLFF. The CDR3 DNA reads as TGTGCCAGCAGCCTAGGACAGATCCTAAATGAAAAACTGTTTTTT.